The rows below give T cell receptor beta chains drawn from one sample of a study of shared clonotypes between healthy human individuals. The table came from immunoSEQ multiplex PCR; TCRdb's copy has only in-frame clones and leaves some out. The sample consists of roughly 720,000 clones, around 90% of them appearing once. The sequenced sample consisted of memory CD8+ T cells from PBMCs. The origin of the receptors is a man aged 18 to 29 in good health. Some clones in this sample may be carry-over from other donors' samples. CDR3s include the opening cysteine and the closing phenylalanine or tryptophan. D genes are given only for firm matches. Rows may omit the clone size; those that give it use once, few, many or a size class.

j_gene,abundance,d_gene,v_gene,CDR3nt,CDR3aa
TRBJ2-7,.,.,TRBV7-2,TGTGCCAGCAGCTACCTCGGGGAACCCGTCGAGCAGTACTTC,CASSYLGEPVEQYF
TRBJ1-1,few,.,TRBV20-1,TGCAGTGCTAGAGATGGCCGTGAAGCTTTCTTT,CSARDGREAFF
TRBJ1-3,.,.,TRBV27,TGTGCCAGCAGTCCCACGACTGGAGCTGGAAACACCATATATTTT,CASSPTTGAGNTIYF
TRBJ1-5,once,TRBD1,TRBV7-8,TGTGCCAGCAGCTCTCGCACAGGGGGCGGTCAGCCCCAGCATTTT,CASSSRTGGGQPQHF
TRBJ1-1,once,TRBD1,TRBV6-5,TGTGCCAGCAGTTATCTCGAGGGGGCGAGAGATGAAGCTTTCTTT,CASSYLEGARDEAFF
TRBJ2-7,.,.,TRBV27,TGTGCCACCACCAGCTCCTACGAGCAGTACTTC,CATTSSYEQYF
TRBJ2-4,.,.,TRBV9,TGTGCCAGCAGCGTAGCTGGGGGACTCGCAGCAAACATTCAGTACTTC,CASSVAGGLAANIQYF
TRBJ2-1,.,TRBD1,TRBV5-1,TGCGCCAGCAGCTTATTTTATCTGGACAGGGGTTTTTTGAATGAGCAGTTCTTC,CASSLFYLDRGFLNEQFF
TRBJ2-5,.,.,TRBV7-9,TGTGCCAGCAGCTTAGTACAGATCAAGGAGACCCAGTACTTC,CASSLVQIKETQYF
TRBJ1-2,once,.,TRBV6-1,TGTGCCAGCAGTGGCCTACCGAGGGGCTACACCTTC,CASSGLPRGYTF
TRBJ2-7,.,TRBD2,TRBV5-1,TGCGCCAGCAGCTTGGAACCTAGCGGGAGTTATCTACACGAGCAGTACTTC,CASSLEPSGSYLHEQYF